The entry that follows covers one TCR beta chain sequence. A process of 5'RACE template switching, which added a universal primer site and UMIs, was used to make TCR cDNA. One entry per CDR3 protein results from TCRdb running MiXCR on the 5' RACE reads. The sample includes hundreds of thousands of distinct CDR3 sequences, roughly an eighth of them seen just once. CDR1 and CDR2 from the germline V gene are DFQATT and SNEGSKA (reference sequence). The CDR3 spans 13 residues. The V gene lost 3 bases and the J gene lost 4 bases, with 10 bases spanning the gap. The sample belongs to a study of T cells after yellow fever vaccination.

This TCR derives from a man aged 25 to 40 who received the YFV17D yellow fever vaccine. The starting material was PBMCs, obtained on the day of the yellow fever booster vaccination. The gene calls are TRBV20-1 and TRBJ1-5; D may be TRBD1 (6 bases). The chain's CDR3 is CSASRGGNQPQHF. The CDR3 DNA reads TGCAGTGCTAGTAGGGGGGGGAATCAGCCCCAGCATTTT.